Listed below are T cell receptor beta chains from one sample, sequenced in a study of blood T cells in healthy people across ages. Each CDR3 protein is one row after TCRdb ran MiXCR on the 5' RACE reads. Of fewer than 750,000 distinct CDR3 sequences in the sample, about 51% are singletons; the top ten hold approximately 13%. The sample was blood. All receptors derive from a woman of 80 years or more in good health. Both conserved end residues are part of each CDR3. A D gene is named only where the DNA matches it firmly. Where a row states a size, it is once, few, many or the class of an expanded clone; other rows omit it.

size | D | J | V | CDR3 | DNA
few | TRBD1 | TRBJ1-4 | TRBV6-2/TRBV6-3 | CASSYGTGVNEKLFF | TGTGCCAGCAGTTACGGGACAGGAGTTAATGAAAAACTGTTTTTT
- | - | TRBJ2-7 | TRBV7-2 | CASSLGGSRSSYEQYF | TGTGCCAGCAGCTTAGGGGGTAGCCGGAGCTCCTACGAGCAGTACTTC
many | - | TRBJ1-4 | TRBV7-2 | CASSLELGEKLFF | TGTGCCAGCAGCTTAGAGTTGGGGGAAAAACTGTTTTTT
few | - | TRBJ2-3 | TRBV12-3/TRBV12-4 | CASSYQRSRGTDTQYF | TGTGCCAGCAGTTATCAGAGGTCCCGGGGCACAGATACGCAGTATTTT
- | TRBD1 | TRBJ2-2 | TRBV12-3/TRBV12-4 | CANRGRGRELFF | TGTGCCAACAGGGGTCGTGGGAGGGAGCTGTTTTTT
- | - | TRBJ1-1 | TRBV7-8 | CASSRHGGNPEAFF | TGTGCCAGCAGCCGTCACGGGGGGAACCCTGAAGCTTTCTTT
many | - | TRBJ1-2 | TRBV5-1 | CASSLTGPNYGYTF | TGCGCCAGCAGCTTGACAGGGCCCAACTATGGCTACACCTTC
few | TRBD1 | TRBJ1-5 | TRBV20-1 | CSASRGLGNQPQHF | TGCAGTGCAAGTAGGGGGCTGGGCAATCAGCCCCAGCATTTT
- | - | TRBJ2-5 | TRBV7-9 | CASSFWTIQETQYF | TGTGCCAGCAGCTTCTGGACTATACAAGAGACCCAGTACTTC
many | TRBD1 | TRBJ2-3 | TRBV7-2 | CASSKTGGLPDTQYF | TGTGCCAGCAGCAAAACAGGGGGGCTCCCAGATACGCAGTATTTT
- | - | TRBJ2-7 | TRBV6-5 | CASSRDLQNYEQYF | TGTGCCAGCTCCCGGGACCTACAGAATTACGAGCAGTACTTC
- | TRBD1 | TRBJ1-6 | TRBV29-1 | CSVRTGYSYNSPLHF | TGCAGCGTCCGGACAGGCTACTCCTATAATTCACCCCTCCACTTT
- | - | TRBJ2-2 | TRBV7-3 | CASSWGAERTGELFF | TGTGCCAGCAGCTGGGGGGCAGAGCGAACCGGGGAGCTGTTTTTT
once | - | TRBJ2-1 | TRBV6-2/TRBV6-3 | CASSKTTAGTNEQFF | TGTGCCAGCAGTAAGACTACCGCGGGTACCAATGAGCAGTTCTTC
- | - | TRBJ2-3 | TRBV5-6 | CVSSFNSYRGDTQYF | TGTGTCAGCAGCTTCAACTCCTACCGTGGAGATACGCAGTATTTT
- | TRBD2 | TRBJ2-1 | TRBV20-1 | CSAISGGDGGNEQFF | TGCAGTGCTATTAGCGGGGGGGATGGAGGGAATGAGCAGTTCTTC
- | TRBD1 | TRBJ1-3 | TRBV18 | CASSPSGTGAGNTIYF | TGTGCCAGCTCACCAAGCGGGACAGGAGCCGGAAACACCATATATTTT
- | TRBD1 | TRBJ2-7 | TRBV12-3/TRBV12-4 | CASSLGRGGGEQYF | TGTGCCAGCAGTTTGGGCCGAGGGGGCGGCGAGCAGTACTTC
- | - | TRBJ2-1 | TRBV7-9 | CASGTDSYNEQFF | TGTGCCAGCGGAACCGACTCCTACAATGAGCAGTTCTTC
- | TRBD1 | TRBJ1-1 | TRBV20-1 | CSARAGTGEAFF | TGCAGTGCTAGAGCGGGGACAGGGGAAGCTTTCTTT
- | TRBD2 | TRBJ2-1 | TRBV4-1 | CASSQVELAGGNEQFF | TGCGCCAGCAGCCAAGTAGAACTAGCGGGAGGGAATGAGCAGTTCTTC
few | - | TRBJ2-5 | TRBV29-1 | CSFWGLGETQYF | TGCAGCTTCTGGGGATTGGGGGAGACCCAGTACTTC
- | - | TRBJ1-3 | TRBV20-1 | CSGAGRGNTIYF | TGCAGTGGAGCAGGAAGGGGAAACACCATATATTTT
- | TRBD1 | TRBJ1-5 | TRBV30 | CAWSGQGGFSQPQHF | TGTGCCTGGAGTGGACAGGGAGGATTTAGTCAGCCCCAGCATTTT
few | - | TRBJ1-5 | TRBV5-8 | CASSLAGRGYQPQHF | TGTGCCAGCAGCTTGGCCGGCAGGGGCTATCAGCCCCAGCATTTT
- | TRBD2 | TRBJ2-5 | TRBV5-1 | CASTGGTQETQYF | TGCGCCAGCACCGGGGGGACGCAAGAGACCCAGTACTTC
- | - | TRBJ2-2 | TRBV7-7 | CASSSQGSDAGELFF | TGTGCCAGCAGCTCACAGGGTTCCGACGCCGGGGAGCTGTTTTTT